Following are 24 T cell receptor beta chains from one sample sequenced in a study of cytomegalovirus exposure and HLA in healthy donors. Vbeta (60) and Jbeta (13) primers were used in the PCR. The table came from immunoSEQ multiplex PCR; TCRdb's copy has only in-frame clones and leaves some out. The top ten hold 4.5% of the sample, which has 150,000 to 200,000 clones, 65% to 70% seen once. The sample consisted of PBMCs. These receptors all stem from a woman aged 18 to 35 in good health and CMV-seropositive.

The chain carries TRBV13 and TRBJ2-5; 10 bases are a match to TRBD2. The germline V gene has CDR1 PRHDT and CDR2 FYEKMQ (reference sequence). V was pared by 5 bases and J by 1 base, with 7 bases of the junction left unmatched. This CDR3 region has 16 residues. In nucleotides, the CDR3 is TGTGCCAGCAGCGAACCCGGGACTAGCGCCCAAGAGACCCAGTACTTC. Amino acids: CASSEPGTSAQETQYF.

There are a few counts of this clone. The chain carries TRBV6-5 and TRBJ2-6, with 7 bases identical to TRBD1. The CDR3 consists of 13 residues. Trimming removed 8 bases from V and 3 bases from J; junction bases left unmatched: 1. Germline CDR1 and CDR2: MNHEY and SVGAGI. CDR3 in DNA: TGTGCCAGCCGGACAGGTGGGGCCAACGTCCTGACTTTC. Translating gives CASRTGGANVLTF.

The V call is TRBV11-2, the J call TRBJ2-7; perhaps TRBD1 as D (6 bases). The V end lost 0 bases, the J end lost 6 bases, and 12 bases lay between the germline ends. The germline V gene has CDR1 SGHAT and CDR2 FQNNGV. The CDR3 totals 14 residues. CDR3 in amino acids: CASSLDPGVSEQYF. CDR3 sequence (DNA): TGTGCCAGCAGCTTAGACCCAGGGGTTTCCGAGCAGTACTTC.

The chain recombines TRBV7-2 with TRBJ2-3, with 9 bases matching TRBD2. Germline trimming cut 1 base from V and 2 bases from J; bases unmatched to any gene: 4. The CDR3 spans 16 residues. Germline V gene sequence: CDR1 SGHTA, CDR2 FQGNSA. The CDR3 protein is CASSLGASGVTDTQYF. For the CDR3, the DNA is TGTGCCAGCAGCTTAGGTGCTAGCGGGGTCACAGATACGCAGTATTTT.

This rearrangement joins TRBV29-1 to TRBJ2-5; 7 bases are a match to TRBD1. The J call could be wrong; TRBJ2-7 is a better fit for the DNA end. The CDR3 totals 12 residues. Looked up from germline, CDR1 is SQVTM and CDR2 is ANQGSEA. In DNA, the CDR3 is TGCAGCGCCCGGGACAGCTCCTACGAGCAGTACTTC. The encoded protein is CSARDSSYEQYF.

The rearrangement links TRBV7-2 to TRBJ2-7; 9 nucleotides agree with TRBD2. The CDR3 consists of 11 residues. The ends lost 5 bases at V and 10 bases at J; junction bases unmatched: 3. The germline gives CDR1 SGHTA, CDR2 FQGNSA. CDR3 sequence: CASSPSGNQYF. The DNA for the CDR3 is TGTGCCAGCAGCCCTAGCGGGAACCAGTACTTC.

The chain combines TRBV7-2 with TRBJ2-1, with D unclear. V lost 7 bases and J 0 bases, leaving 16 bases between the germline ends. Germline CDR1 reads SGHTA; CDR2 reads FQGNSA. This CDR3 has 16 residues. The CDR3: CASTHSWRYSYNEQFF. The CDR3 coding sequence is TGTGCCAGCACACATTCGTGGCGGTACTCCTACAATGAGCAGTTCTTC.

V is TRBV30 and J is TRBJ2-7; 8 bases are shared with TRBD2. The CDR3 contains 13 residues. The germline V gene encodes CDR1 GTSNPN and CDR2 SVGIG (reference sequence). V gave up 2 bases and J gave up 3 bases; unmatched junction bases: 3. The CDR3 is CAWSYGGVYEQYF. CDR3 DNA: TGTGCCTGGAGTTACGGGGGGGTCTACGAGCAGTACTTC. Full variable domain (outside the CDR3, taken from reference TRBV30 and TRBJ2-7): SQTIHQWPATLVQPVGSPLSLECTVEGTSNPNLYWYRQAAGRGLQLLFYSVGIGQISSEVPQNLSASRPQDRQFILSSKKLLLSDSGFYLCAWSYGGVYEQYFGPGTRLTVT.

V usage is TRBV19 and J usage is TRBJ1-1; D gene ambiguous. The V and J ends lost 1 base and 3 bases respectively, with 12 bases between them. The germline gives CDR1 LNHDA, CDR2 SQIVND (reference sequence). The CDR3 loop spans 15 amino acids. The CDR3 nucleotides read TGTGCCAGTAGTATAGGGGCTTCTTTAGACACTGAAGCTTTCTTT. Its protein product is CASSIGASLDTEAFF.

The gene calls are TRBV5-6 and TRBJ2-2; D is perhaps TRBD2 (7 bases). Per germline, CDR1 SGHDT and CDR2 YYEEEE. The CDR3 has 16 residues. The V end lost 10 bases, the J end lost 3 bases, and 22 bases lay between the germline ends. The CDR3 loop reads CAGSMGGQGYTGELFF. The CDR3 nucleotides read TGTGCCGGCTCGATGGGGGGGCAGGGGTACACCGGGGAGCTGTTTTTT.

This clone was seen only once. V is TRBV7-2 and J is TRBJ1-1; D is unresolved. Deletions cut 5 bases from V and 0 bases from J, with 10 bases between. CDR1 SGHTA and CDR2 FQGNSA come from the germline V gene. The CDR3 covers 14 residues. The CDR3 spells CASSLHSMNTEAFF. DNA of the CDR3: TGTGCCAGCAGCCTCCACAGCATGAACACTGAAGCTTTCTTT.

The rearrangement uses TRBV4-3 and TRBJ2-1; 9 bases align to TRBD2. Germline CDR1 LGHNA, CDR2 YSLEER. V trimming: 0 bases; J trimming: 6 bases; junction bases outside the gene matches: 9. CDR3 length equals 17 residues. This chain's CDR3 is CASSQDPLAGSLNEQFF. The CDR3 DNA sequence: TGCGCCAGCAGCCAAGATCCTCTAGCGGGGTCCCTCAATGAGCAGTTCTTC.

The chain employs TRBV7-9 and TRBJ2-3, with 8 bases fitting TRBD2. This CDR3 comprises 16 residues. Germline V gene lookup returns CDR1 SEHNR and CDR2 FQNEAQ (reference sequence). Trimming cost V 5 bases and J 0 bases; bases outside gene matches: 7. CDR3: CASSASLAVSTDTQYF. For the CDR3, the DNA is TGTGCCAGCAGCGCCTCACTAGCGGTTAGCACAGATACGCAGTATTTT.

This clone was picked up one time. The chain links TRBV18 to TRBJ1-1; no firm D call. This CDR3 contains 14 residues. Trimming pared 3 bases from V and 1 base from J, leaving 9 bases between. The V gene's germline CDR1 is KGHSH and CDR2 LQKENI. The CDR3 protein is CASSPATTNTEAFF. Here the CDR3 DNA reads TGTGCCAGCTCACCTGCGACTACGAACACTGAAGCTTTCTTT.

This clone has just a few counts. J is TRBJ1-1 and V is TRBV28; 9 bases are a match to TRBD1. CDR1 and CDR2 from the germline V gene are MDHEN and SYDVKM. With V trimmed by 4 bases and J by 0 bases, 12 bases remained unmatched. This CDR3 comprises 18 residues. CDR3 amino acids: CASSYAFPGQGLNTEAFF. The CDR3 bases are TGTGCCAGCAGTTACGCCTTCCCGGGACAGGGATTGAACACTGAAGCTTTCTTT.

V usage is TRBV7-9 and J usage is TRBJ1-5, with D unresolved. CDR1 SEHNR and CDR2 FQNEAQ come from the germline V gene (reference sequence). This CDR3 is built from 15 residues. V lost 5 bases and J 4 bases, leaving 15 bases between the germline ends. The CDR3 is CASSPAGRPNQPQHF. CDR3 bases: TGTGCCAGCAGCCCCGCAGGTCGCCCGAATCAGCCCCAGCATTTT.

The rearrangement joins TRBV2 to TRBJ1-6; D is unclear. This CDR3 region has 13 residues. Germline CDR1 reads SNHLY; CDR2 reads FYNNEI. The V and J ends lost 4 bases and 10 bases respectively, with 11 bases between them. CDR3 protein: CASSGGWRSPLHF. The DNA of the CDR3 is TGTGCCAGCAGTGGCGGGTGGCGGTCACCCCTCCACTTT.

This chain connects TRBV15 to TRBJ1-4, with 9 bases lining up with TRBD1. The CDR3 totals 16 residues. Germline V lookup: CDR1 LNHNV, CDR2 YYDKDF (reference sequence). V dropped 0 bases and J dropped 8; count of bases not matched to a gene: 7. The CDR3: CATSRDRDRVNEKLFF. The CDR3 region has the DNA TGTGCCACCAGCAGAGATAGGGACAGGGTAAACGAAAAACTGTTTTTT.

The chain recombines TRBV28 with TRBJ1-1, with D possibly TRBD1 on 5 matching bases. The germline V gene encodes CDR1 MDHEN and CDR2 SYDVKM. This CDR3 is built from 13 residues. V was clipped by 6 bases and J by 2 bases, with 10 bases between them. DNA of the CDR3: TGTGCCAGCAGAAAGACAGAAAACACTGAAGCTTTCTTT. As protein: CASRKTENTEAFF.

This clone was seen a few times. The chain couples TRBV7-8 to TRBJ1-1, with D possibly TRBD1 on 5 matching bases. Germline V gene sequence: CDR1 SGHVS, CDR2 FQNEAQ. The CDR3 loop spans 15 amino acids. V shed 4 bases and J shed 7 bases, with 19 bases lying between them. The CDR3 DNA sequence: TGTGCCAGCAGCTACTCAATGGGAGGCCAGGGTGAAGCTTTCTTT. Encoded protein: CASSYSMGGQGEAFF.

The CDR3 DNA sequence: TGTGCCACCGCCGGACTGGACTCCTACGAGCAGTACTTC. Protein sequence: CATAGLDSYEQYF. This chain links TRBV28 with TRBJ2-7; D is possibly TRBD2 (5 bases). CDR3 length: 13 residues. The ends were cut back, 10 bases at V and 0 bases at J, with 13 bases in the middle. CDR1 MDHEN and CDR2 SYDVKM come from the germline V gene.

As concerns this clone: At one boundary the junction diverges from the germline segment, which might be a read error. The chain combines TRBV5-5 with TRBJ2-7; 9 bases are a match to TRBD2. CDR1 SGHKS and CDR2 YYEKEE come from the germline V gene (reference sequence). The CDR3 has 12 amino acids. The CDR3 spells CASSPIGLAWHF. As DNA, the CDR3 is TGTGCCAGCAGCCCAATAGGACTAGCGTGGCACTTC.

The chain links TRBV28 to TRBJ2-3, with 9 bases that match TRBD1. J was trimmed by 3 bases and V by 2 bases; bases with no gene match: 3. This CDR3 has 15 amino acids. Germline V gene data show CDR1 as MDHEN and CDR2 as SYDVKM. The CDR3 sequence: CASSLPGQGTDTQYF. For the CDR3, the DNA is TGTGCCAGCAGTTTACCGGGACAGGGTACAGATACGCAGTATTTT.

The CDR3 DNA sequence: TGTGCCAGCAGCCCGGCCAGGGCTATCGGTGGTGAGCAGTTCTTC. Translation gives CASSPARAIGGEQFF. The chain uses TRBV7-6 and TRBJ2-1, with a weak D call TRBD1 (5 bases). Trimming pared 5 bases from V and 9 bases from J, leaving 20 bases between. The CDR3 has 15 residues. Per the germline V gene, CDR1 is SGHVS and CDR2 is FNYEAQ. Using reference TRBV7-6 and TRBJ2-1 for the parts outside the CDR3, the full variable domain is GAGVSQSPRYKVTKRGQDVALRCDPISGHVSLYWYRQALGQGPEFLTYFNYEAQQDKSGLPNDRFSAERPEGSISTLTIQRTEQRDSAMYRCASSPARAIGGEQFFGPGTRLTVL.